The 13 T cell receptor beta chains below were found in one sample sequenced in a study of T cell responses to AZD1222 COVID-19 vaccine. Sequencing used immunoSEQ multiplex PCR; TCRdb keeps in-frame clones, though not all of them. This table holds approximately 100,000 clones, 90% found once. The sequenced sample was peripheral blood, obtained on day 0 of AZD1222 vaccination. These receptors were collected from an adult in good health.

The chain joins TRBV30 to TRBJ1-2, with D maybe TRBD1 (5 bases). Germline lookup yields CDR1 GTSNPN and CDR2 SVGIG (reference sequence). The CDR3 is made up of 12 amino acids. Trimming left V 4 bases short and J 8 bases short, with 14 bases between. The DNA of the CDR3 is TGTGCCTGGATCGAGGGGCTGGGGGGCTACACCTTC. As protein: CAWIEGLGGYTF.

The gene calls are TRBV5-1 and TRBJ1-6; D call uncertain. This CDR3 is 14 amino acids long. The germline V gene has CDR1 SGHRS and CDR2 YFSETQ. V was shortened by 7 bases and J by 8 bases, with 16 bases between the two germline ends. The CDR3 spells CASQVGQGHSPLHF. In DNA, the CDR3 is TGCGCCAGCCAAGTCGGGCAAGGGCATTCACCCCTCCACTTT.

This rearrangement joins TRBV9 to TRBJ1-3; 8 bases align to TRBD1. Germline V gene lookup returns CDR1 SGDLS and CDR2 YYNGEE. The CDR3 has 16 amino acids. The V gene end was trimmed by 4 bases and the J gene end by 3 bases; junction bases not matched to a gene: 9. As DNA, the CDR3 is TGTGCCAGCAGCCAAGCCGGGACAGGCTTTGGAAACACCATATATTTT. It codes for CASSQAGTGFGNTIYF.

This chain links TRBV4-1 with TRBJ2-5; no clear D gene. The CDR3 is 14 amino acids. Germline loops: CDR1 MGHRA, CDR2 YSYEKL. V lost 5 bases, J lost 0 bases, and 10 bases lay in between. The CDR3 bases are TGCGCCAGCAGCTCCCAGGTGGACCAAGAGACCCAGTACTTC. Translating it yields CASSSQVDQETQYF.

The chain uses TRBV6-2 or TRBV6-3 and TRBJ1-2; the D gene is possibly TRBD1 (5 bases). There are 13 residues in the CDR3. Germline lookup yields CDR1 MNHEY and CDR2 SVGEGT. V lost 4 bases, J lost 5 bases, and 11 bases lay in between. The CDR3 DNA reads as TGTGCCAGCAGTTCGGCAGGGTATTATGGCTACACCTTC. It codes for CASSSAGYYGYTF.

The chain couples TRBV19 to TRBJ2-1; D is possibly TRBD1 (5 bases). The CDR3 is made up of 15 amino acids. The V gene lost 5 bases and the J gene lost 0 bases, with 11 bases spanning the gap. Per germline, CDR1 LNHDA and CDR2 SQIVND (reference sequence). In nucleotides, the CDR3 is TGTGCCAGTAGTGTTAAAGGGGACTCCTACAATGAGCAGTTCTTC. It codes for CASSVKGDSYNEQFF.

The CDR3 is CASSLMGQANTGELFF. CDR3 sequence (DNA): TGTGCCAGCAGCTTGATGGGACAGGCGAACACCGGGGAGCTGTTTTTT. This chain links TRBV5-6 with TRBJ2-2; 8 nucleotides agree with TRBD1. Germline values: CDR1 SGHDT, CDR2 YYEEEE. There are 16 residues in the CDR3. After removal of 1 base from V and 0 bases from J, the junction contained 2 bases not matched to a gene.

The rearrangement links TRBV7-6 to TRBJ1-6; no clear D. V lost 0 bases, J lost 7 bases, and 7 bases lay in between. CDR1 is SGHVS, CDR2 FNYEAQ, per germline. The CDR3 is 14 residues long. CDR3 bases: TGTGCCAGCAGCTTAGCAGGGTTGAATTCACCCCTCCACTTT. This translates into CASSLAGLNSPLHF.

This chain joins TRBV4-1 and TRBJ2-5, with D tentatively TRBD1 (7 bases). Germline CDR1 MGHRA, CDR2 YSYEKL. Between the trimmed V and J ends, which lost 2 bases and 3 bases, there was a span of 19 bases. The CDR3 covers 17 residues. The CDR3 coding sequence is TGCGCCAGCAGCCAAATAGGCTACAGGGGAGGAAAAGAGACCCAGTACTTC. Encoded protein: CASSQIGYRGGKETQYF.

CDR3 loop: CASSLGVGAGSTDTQYF. The CDR3 bases are TGTGCCAGCAGCTTAGGGGTGGGGGCCGGAAGCACAGATACGCAGTATTTT. J is TRBJ2-3 and V is TRBV11-2, with D possibly TRBD1 on 6 matching bases. Germline V gene data show CDR1 as SGHAT and CDR2 as FQNNGV. The CDR3 length is 17 residues. The ends were cut back, 1 base at V and 0 bases at J, with 14 bases in the middle.

The chain joins TRBV18 to TRBJ2-7, with D unclear. This CDR3 comprises 12 residues. The ends were cut back, 3 bases at V and 3 bases at J, with 6 bases in the middle. Looked up from germline, CDR1 is KGHSH and CDR2 is LQKENI. The CDR3 bases are TGTGCCAGCTCACCTGACTTCTACGAGCAGTACTTC. Protein sequence: CASSPDFYEQYF.

The rearrangement links TRBV6-5 to TRBJ1-1, with a weak D call TRBD1 (5 bases). Germline V gene lookup returns CDR1 MNHEY and CDR2 SVGAGI. This CDR3 contains 14 residues. Deletions cut 6 bases from V and 2 bases from J, with 13 bases between. CDR3 residues: CASSRGTANTEAFF. CDR3 nucleotide sequence: TGTGCCAGCAGCCGCGGGACGGCAAACACTGAAGCTTTCTTT.

The rearrangement links TRBV15 to TRBJ1-5; a weak D match, TRBD1 (5 bases). The CDR3 length is 15 residues. The V gene lost 0 bases and the J gene lost 2 bases, with 8 bases spanning the gap. The germline gives CDR1 LNHNV, CDR2 YYDKDF (reference sequence). DNA for the CDR3: TGTGCCACCAGCAGAGATTGGGGGGGCAATCAGCCCCAGCATTTT. It translates to CATSRDWGGNQPQHF.